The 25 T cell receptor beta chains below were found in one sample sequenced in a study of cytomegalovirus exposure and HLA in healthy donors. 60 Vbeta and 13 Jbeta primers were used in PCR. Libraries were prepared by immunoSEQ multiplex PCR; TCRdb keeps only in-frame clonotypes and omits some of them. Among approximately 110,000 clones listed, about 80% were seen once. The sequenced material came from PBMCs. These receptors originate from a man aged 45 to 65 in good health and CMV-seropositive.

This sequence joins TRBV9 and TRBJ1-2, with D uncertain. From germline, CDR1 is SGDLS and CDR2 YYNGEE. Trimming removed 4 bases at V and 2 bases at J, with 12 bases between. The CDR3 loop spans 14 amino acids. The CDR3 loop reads CASSPRTANYGYTF. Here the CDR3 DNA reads TGTGCCAGCAGCCCCCGGACTGCAAACTATGGCTACACCTTC.

The CDR3 bases are TGTGCCAGCAGTTTCCGGGACAGAGGTGGCTACACCTTC. Its protein is CASSFRDRGGYTF. This rearrangement joins TRBV6-5 to TRBJ1-2; TRBD1 matches 7 bases. Germline CDR1 and CDR2: MNHEY and SVGAGI. Trimming at V came to 4 bases and at J to 7 bases, leaving 6 bases not matched to a gene. The CDR3 totals 13 residues.

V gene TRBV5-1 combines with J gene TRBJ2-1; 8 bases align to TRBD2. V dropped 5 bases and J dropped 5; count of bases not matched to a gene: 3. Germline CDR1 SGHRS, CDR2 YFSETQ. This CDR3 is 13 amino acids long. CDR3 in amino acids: CASSRAGDNEQFF. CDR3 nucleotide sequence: TGCGCCAGCAGTAGAGCGGGAGACAATGAGCAGTTCTTC.

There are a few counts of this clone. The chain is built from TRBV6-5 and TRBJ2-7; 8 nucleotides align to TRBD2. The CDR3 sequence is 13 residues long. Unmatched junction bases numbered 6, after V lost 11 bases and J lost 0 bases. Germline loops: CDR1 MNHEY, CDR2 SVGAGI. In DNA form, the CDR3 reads TGTGCCGGCTCCGGGACTAGCTCCTACGAGCAGTACTTC. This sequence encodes CAGSGTSSYEQYF.

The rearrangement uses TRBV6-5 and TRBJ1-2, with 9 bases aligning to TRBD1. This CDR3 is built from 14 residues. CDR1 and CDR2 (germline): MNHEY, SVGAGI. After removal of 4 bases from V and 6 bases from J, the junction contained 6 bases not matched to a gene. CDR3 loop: CASSSWTGEDGYTF. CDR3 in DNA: TGTGCCAGCAGTTCGTGGACAGGGGAGGATGGCTACACCTTC.

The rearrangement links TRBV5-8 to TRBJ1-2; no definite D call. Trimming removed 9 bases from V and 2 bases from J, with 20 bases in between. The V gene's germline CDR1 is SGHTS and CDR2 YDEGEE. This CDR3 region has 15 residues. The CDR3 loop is CATAFPGEINYGYTF. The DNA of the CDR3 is TGTGCCACCGCGTTTCCCGGGGAGATAAACTATGGCTACACCTTC.

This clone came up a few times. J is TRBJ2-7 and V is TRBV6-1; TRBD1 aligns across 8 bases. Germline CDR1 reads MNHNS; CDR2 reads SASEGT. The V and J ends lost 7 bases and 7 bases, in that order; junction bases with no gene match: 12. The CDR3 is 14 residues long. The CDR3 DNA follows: TGTGCCAGCATCGGCGGACAGGGAACTGAAGAGCAGTACTTC. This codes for CASIGGQGTEEQYF.

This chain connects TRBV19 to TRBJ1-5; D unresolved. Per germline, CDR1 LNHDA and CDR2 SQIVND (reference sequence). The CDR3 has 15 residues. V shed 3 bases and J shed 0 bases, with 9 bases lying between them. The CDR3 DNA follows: TGTGCCAGTAGTATCAAGCACGGTAGCAATCAGCCCCAGCATTTT. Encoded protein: CASSIKHGSNQPQHF.

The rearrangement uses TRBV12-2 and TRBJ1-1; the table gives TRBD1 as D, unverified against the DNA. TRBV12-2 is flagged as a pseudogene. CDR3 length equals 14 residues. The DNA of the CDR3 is TGTGCAAGTCGCCAGGGTCCCAGGACCCAAGAAGCTTTCTTT. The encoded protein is CASRQGPRTQEAFF.

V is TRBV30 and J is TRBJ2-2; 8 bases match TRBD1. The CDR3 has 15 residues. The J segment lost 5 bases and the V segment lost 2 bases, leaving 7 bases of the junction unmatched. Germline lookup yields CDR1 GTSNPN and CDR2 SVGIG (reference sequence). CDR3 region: CAWSKRQGRTGELFF. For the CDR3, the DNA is TGTGCCTGGAGTAAGAGACAGGGGAGGACCGGGGAGCTGTTTTTT.

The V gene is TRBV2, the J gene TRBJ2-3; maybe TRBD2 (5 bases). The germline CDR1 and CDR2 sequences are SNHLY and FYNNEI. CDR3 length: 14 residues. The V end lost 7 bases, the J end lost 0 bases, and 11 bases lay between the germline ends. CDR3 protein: CASKRGTSTDTQYF. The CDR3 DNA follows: TGTGCCAGCAAACGGGGAACTAGCACAGATACGCAGTATTTT.

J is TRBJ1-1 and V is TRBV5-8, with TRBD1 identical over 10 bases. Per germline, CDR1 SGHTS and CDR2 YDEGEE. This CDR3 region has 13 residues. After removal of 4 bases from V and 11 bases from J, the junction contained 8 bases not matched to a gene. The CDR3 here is CASSARDRGSAFF. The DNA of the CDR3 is TGTGCCAGCAGCGCCCGGGACAGGGGATCGGCTTTCTTT.

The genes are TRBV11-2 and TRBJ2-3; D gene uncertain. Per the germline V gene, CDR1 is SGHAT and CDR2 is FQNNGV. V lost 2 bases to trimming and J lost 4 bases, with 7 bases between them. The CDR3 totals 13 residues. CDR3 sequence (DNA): TGTGCCAGCAGCTTAATATTAGCAGATACGCAGTATTTT. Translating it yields CASSLILADTQYF.

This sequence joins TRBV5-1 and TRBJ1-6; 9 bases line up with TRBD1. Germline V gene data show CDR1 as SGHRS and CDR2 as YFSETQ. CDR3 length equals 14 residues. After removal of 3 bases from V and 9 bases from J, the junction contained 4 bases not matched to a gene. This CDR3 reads CASSYGQGSSPLHF. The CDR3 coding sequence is TGCGCCAGCAGCTATGGACAGGGGAGTTCACCCCTCCACTTT.

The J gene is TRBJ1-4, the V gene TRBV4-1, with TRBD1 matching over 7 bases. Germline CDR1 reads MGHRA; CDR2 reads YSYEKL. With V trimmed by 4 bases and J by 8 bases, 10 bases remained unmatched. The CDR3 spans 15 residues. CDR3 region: CASSRDQGGDEKLFF. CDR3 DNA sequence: TGCGCCAGCAGCCGAGATCAGGGGGGAGACGAAAAACTGTTTTTT.

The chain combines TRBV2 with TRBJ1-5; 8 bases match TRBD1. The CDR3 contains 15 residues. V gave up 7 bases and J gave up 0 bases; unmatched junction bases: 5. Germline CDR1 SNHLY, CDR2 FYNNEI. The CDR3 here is CASTRTGISNQPQHF. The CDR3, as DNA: TGTGCCAGCACCCGGACAGGGATTAGCAATCAGCCCCAGCATTTT.

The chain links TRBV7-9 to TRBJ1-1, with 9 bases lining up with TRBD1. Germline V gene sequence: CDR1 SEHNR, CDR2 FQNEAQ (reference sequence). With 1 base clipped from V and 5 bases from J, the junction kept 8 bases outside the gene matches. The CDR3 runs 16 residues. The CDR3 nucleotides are TGTGCCAGCAGCTTAGACAGGGGGCATGTATGGACTGAAGCTTTCTTT. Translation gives CASSLDRGHVWTEAFF.

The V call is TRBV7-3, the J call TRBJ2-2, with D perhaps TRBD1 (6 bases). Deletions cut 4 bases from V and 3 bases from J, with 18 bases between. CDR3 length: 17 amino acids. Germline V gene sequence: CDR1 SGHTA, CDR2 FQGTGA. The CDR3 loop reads CASSSNLGQSDTGELFF. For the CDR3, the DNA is TGTGCCAGCAGCTCCAACCTAGGACAGTCTGACACCGGGGAGCTGTTTTTT.

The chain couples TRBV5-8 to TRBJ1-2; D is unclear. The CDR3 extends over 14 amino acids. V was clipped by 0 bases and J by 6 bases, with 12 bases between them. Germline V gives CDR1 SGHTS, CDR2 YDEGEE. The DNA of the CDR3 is TGTGCCAGCAGCTTGGGTACGTGGCTCGATGGCTACACCTTC. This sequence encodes CASSLGTWLDGYTF.

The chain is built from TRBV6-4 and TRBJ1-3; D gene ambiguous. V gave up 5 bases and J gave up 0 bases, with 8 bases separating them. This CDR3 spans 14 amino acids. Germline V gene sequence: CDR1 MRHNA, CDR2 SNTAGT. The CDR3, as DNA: TGTGCCAGCAGTTCTACCCGCTCTGGAAACACCATATATTTT. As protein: CASSSTRSGNTIYF.

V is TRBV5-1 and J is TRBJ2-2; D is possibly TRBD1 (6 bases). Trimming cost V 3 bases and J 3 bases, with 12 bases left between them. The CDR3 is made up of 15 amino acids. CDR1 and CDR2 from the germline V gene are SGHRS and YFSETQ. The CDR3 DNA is TGCGCCAGCAGCTCACAGGGTCGGGACACCGGGGAGCTGTTTTTT. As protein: CASSSQGRDTGELFF. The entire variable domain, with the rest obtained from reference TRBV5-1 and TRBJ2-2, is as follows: KAGVTQTPRYLIKTRGQQVTLSCSPISGHRSVSWYQQTPGQGLQFLFEYFSETQRNKGNFPGRFSGRQFSNSRSEMNVSTLELGDSALYLCASSSQGRDTGELFFGEGSRLTVL.

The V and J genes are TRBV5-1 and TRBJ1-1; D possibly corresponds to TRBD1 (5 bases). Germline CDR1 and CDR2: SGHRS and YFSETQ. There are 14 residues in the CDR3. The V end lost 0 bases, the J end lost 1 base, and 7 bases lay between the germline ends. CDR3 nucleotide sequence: TGCGCCAGCAGCTTGGCCGGGGGGAACACTGAAGCTTTCTTT. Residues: CASSLAGGNTEAFF.

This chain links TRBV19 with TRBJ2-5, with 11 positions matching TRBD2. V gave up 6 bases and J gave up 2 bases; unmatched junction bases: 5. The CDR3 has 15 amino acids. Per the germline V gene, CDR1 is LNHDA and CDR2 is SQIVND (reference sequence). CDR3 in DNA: TGTGCCAGTAGGGGGACTAGCGGACATCAAGAGACCCAGTACTTC. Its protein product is CASRGTSGHQETQYF.

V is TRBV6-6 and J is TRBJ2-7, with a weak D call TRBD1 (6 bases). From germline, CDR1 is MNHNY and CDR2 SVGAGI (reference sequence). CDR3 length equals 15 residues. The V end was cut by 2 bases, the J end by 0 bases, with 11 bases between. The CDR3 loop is CASSYNPGDSYEQYF. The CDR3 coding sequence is TGTGCCAGCAGTTACAACCCAGGGGACTCCTACGAGCAGTACTTC.

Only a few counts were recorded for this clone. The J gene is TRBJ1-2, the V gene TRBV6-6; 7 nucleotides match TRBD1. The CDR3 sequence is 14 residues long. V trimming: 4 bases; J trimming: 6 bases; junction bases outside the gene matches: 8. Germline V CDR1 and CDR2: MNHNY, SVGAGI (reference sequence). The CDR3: CASSFPGQRNGYTF. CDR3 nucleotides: TGTGCCAGCAGTTTCCCGGGACAGAGGAATGGCTACACCTTC.